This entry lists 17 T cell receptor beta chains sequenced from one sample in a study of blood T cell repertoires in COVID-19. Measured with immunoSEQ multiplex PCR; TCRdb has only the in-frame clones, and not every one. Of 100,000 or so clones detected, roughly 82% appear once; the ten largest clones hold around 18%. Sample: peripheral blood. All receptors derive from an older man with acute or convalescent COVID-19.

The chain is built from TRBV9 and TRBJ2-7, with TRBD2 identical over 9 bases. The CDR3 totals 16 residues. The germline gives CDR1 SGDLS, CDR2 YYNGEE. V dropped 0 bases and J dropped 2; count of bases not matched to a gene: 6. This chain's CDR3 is CASSVGPTSGTYEQYF. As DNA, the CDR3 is TGTGCCAGCAGCGTAGGCCCGACTAGCGGAACCTACGAGCAGTACTTC.

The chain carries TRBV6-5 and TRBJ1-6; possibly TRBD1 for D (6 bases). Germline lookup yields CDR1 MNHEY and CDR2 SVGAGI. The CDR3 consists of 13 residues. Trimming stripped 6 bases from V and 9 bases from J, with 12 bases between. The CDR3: CASSPDRISPLHF. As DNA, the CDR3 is TGTGCCAGCAGCCCCGACAGGATTTCACCCCTCCACTTT.

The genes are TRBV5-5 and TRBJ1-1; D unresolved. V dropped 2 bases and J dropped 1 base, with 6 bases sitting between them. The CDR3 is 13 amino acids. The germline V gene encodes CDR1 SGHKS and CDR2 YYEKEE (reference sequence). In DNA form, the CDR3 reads TGTGCCAGCAGCTTCTCCTGGAACACTGAAGCTTTCTTT. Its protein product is CASSFSWNTEAFF.

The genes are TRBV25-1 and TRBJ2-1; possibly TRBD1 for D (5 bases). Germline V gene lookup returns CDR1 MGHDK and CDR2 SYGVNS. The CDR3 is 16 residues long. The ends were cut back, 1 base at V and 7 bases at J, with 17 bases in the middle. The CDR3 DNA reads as TGTGCCAGCAGTGAATGGGGCAGGGTCCAAGGAAATGAGCAGTTCTTC. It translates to CASSEWGRVQGNEQFF.

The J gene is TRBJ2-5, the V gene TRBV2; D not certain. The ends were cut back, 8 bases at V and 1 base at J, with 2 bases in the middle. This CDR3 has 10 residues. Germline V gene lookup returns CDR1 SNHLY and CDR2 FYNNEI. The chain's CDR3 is CASLQETQYF. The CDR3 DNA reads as TGTGCCAGCCTCCAAGAGACCCAGTACTTC.

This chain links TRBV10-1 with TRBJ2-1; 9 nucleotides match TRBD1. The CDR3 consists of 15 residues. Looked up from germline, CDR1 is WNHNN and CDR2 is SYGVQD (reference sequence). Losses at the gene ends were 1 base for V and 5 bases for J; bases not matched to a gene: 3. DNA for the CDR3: TGCGCCAGCAGTGAGTGGACAGGGGCGAACAATGAGCAGTTCTTC. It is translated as CASSEWTGANNEQFF.

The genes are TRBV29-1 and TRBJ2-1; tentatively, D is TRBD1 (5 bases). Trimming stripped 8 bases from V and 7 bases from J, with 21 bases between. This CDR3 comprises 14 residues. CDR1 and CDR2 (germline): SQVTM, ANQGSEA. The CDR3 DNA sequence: TGCAGCTCCTCATTCCGCCAGGGTAAGAATGAGCAGTTCTTC. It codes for CSSSFRQGKNEQFF.

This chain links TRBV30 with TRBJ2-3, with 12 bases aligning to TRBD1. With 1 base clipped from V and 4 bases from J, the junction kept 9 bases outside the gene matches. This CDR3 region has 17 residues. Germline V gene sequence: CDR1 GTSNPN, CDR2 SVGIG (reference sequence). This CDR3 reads CAWSAGTGGSFSDTQYF. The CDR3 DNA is TGTGCCTGGAGTGCCGGGACAGGGGGCTCCTTTTCAGATACGCAGTATTTT.

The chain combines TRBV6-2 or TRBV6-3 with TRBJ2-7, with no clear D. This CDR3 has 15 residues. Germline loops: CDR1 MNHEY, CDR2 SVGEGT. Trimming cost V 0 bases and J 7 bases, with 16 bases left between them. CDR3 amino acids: CASSYSSTIRLEQYF. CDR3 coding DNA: TGTGCCAGCAGTTACTCAAGTACCATCCGGTTGGAGCAGTACTTC.

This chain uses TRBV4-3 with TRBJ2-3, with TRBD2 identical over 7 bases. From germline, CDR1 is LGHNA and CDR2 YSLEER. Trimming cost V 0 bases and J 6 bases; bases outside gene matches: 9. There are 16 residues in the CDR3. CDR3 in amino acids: CASSQDRREGPDTQYF. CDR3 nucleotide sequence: TGCGCCAGCAGCCAAGATCGAAGGGAGGGCCCGGATACGCAGTATTTT.

CDR3 protein: CASSPLEGATPQHF. As DNA, the CDR3 is TGTGCCAGCAGTCCCCTTGAGGGGGCGACGCCCCAGCATTTT. V usage is TRBV25-1 and J usage is TRBJ1-5; 7 bases line up with TRBD1. The ends lost 5 bases at V and 9 bases at J; junction bases unmatched: 10. The germline gives CDR1 MGHDK, CDR2 SYGVNS. The length of the CDR3 is 14 residues.

CDR3 amino acids: CASSDRDPLTGELFF. Written as DNA, the CDR3 is TGCGCCAGCAGCGACAGGGACCCACTCACCGGGGAGCTGTTTTTT. This chain uses TRBV5-1 with TRBJ2-2; TRBD1 matches 7 bases. The CDR3 is made up of 15 amino acids. Germline loops: CDR1 SGHRS, CDR2 YFSETQ. The V gene end was trimmed by 4 bases and the J gene end by 4 bases; junction bases not matched to a gene: 7.

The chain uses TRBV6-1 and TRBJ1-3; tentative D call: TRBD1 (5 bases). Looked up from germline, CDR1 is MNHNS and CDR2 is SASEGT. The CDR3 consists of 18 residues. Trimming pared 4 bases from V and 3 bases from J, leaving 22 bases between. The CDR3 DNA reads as TGTGCCAGCAGTGTACCCCGGGGGTCCCCTCTATATGGAAACACCATATATTTT. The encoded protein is CASSVPRGSPLYGNTIYF.

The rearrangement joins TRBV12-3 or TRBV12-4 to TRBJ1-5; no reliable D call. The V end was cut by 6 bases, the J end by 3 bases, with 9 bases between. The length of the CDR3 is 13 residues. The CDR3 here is CASSPRDNQPQHF. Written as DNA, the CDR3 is TGTGCCAGCAGCCCCCGGGACAATCAGCCCCAGCATTTT.

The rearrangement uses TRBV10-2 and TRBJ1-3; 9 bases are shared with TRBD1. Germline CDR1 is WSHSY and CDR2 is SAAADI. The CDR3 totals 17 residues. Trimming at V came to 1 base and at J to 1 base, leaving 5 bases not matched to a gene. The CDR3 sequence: CASSEFPGQGSGNTIYF. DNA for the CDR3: TGCGCCAGCAGTGAGTTCCCGGGACAGGGATCTGGAAACACCATATATTTT.

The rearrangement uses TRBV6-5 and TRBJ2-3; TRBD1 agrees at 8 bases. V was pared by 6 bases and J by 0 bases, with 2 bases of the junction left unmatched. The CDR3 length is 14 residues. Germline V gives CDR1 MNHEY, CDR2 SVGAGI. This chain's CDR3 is CASRDRESTDTQYF. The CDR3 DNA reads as TGTGCCAGCAGGGACAGGGAGAGCACAGATACGCAGTATTTT.

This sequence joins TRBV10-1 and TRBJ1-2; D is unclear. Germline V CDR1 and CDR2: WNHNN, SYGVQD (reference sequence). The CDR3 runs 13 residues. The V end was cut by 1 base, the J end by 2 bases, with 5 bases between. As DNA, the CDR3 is TGCGCCAGCAGTGAGTACACGAACTATGGCTACACCTTC. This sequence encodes CASSEYTNYGYTF.